Given below is one TCR beta chain in context. This specimen belongs to a study of blood T cell repertoires in COVID-19. Study as a whole: Samples of COVID-19 (acute and convalescent) were obtained from the United States, Italy and Spain.

Measured with immunoSEQ multiplex PCR; TCRdb has only the in-frame clones, and not every one. The repertoire includes 150,000 or so clones, about 83% of them detected once, and 4.5% to 6% sits in the top ten. All exposed participants met a person with COVID-19 within 2 weeks before entering the study. The source of this sequence is a woman aged 45-65 years who had been exposed to COVID-19. Sequences were obtained from PBMCs or T cells enriched from blood (not recorded which).

The CDR3 nucleotides read TGTGCCAGCAGCTCTCCGGGACTCAAGAGCTCCTACGAGCAGTACTTC. The encoded protein is CASSSPGLKSSYEQYF. The chain links TRBV5-4 to TRBJ2-7; perhaps TRBD2 as D (6 bases). The CDR3 extends over 16 amino acids. The germline CDR1 and CDR2 sequences are SGHNT and YYREEE (reference sequence). The V gene lost 3 bases and the J gene lost 0 bases, with 16 bases spanning the gap.